A single sample gave rise to the 20 T cell receptor beta chains below, sequenced in a study of cytomegalovirus exposure and HLA in healthy donors. Researchers ran the PCR with 60 Vbeta and 13 Jbeta primers. Libraries were prepared by immunoSEQ multiplex PCR; TCRdb keeps only in-frame clonotypes and omits some of them. The sample contains about 140,000 clones, about four fifths of which appear only once. What was sequenced was PBMCs. The origin of the receptors is a man aged 18-30 years in good health and CMV-seropositive.

The chain is built from TRBV7-9 and TRBJ2-3; 11 bases line up with TRBD2. Trimming removed 4 bases from V and 5 bases from J; junction bases left unmatched: 2. Germline V gene data show CDR1 as SEHNR and CDR2 as FQNEAQ (reference sequence). The CDR3 sequence is 14 residues long. CDR3 nucleotide sequence: TGTGCCAGCAGCTCCGGACTAGCGGGAGATACGCAGTATTTT. This gives the protein CASSSGLAGDTQYF.

The chain recombines TRBV25-1 with TRBJ2-7, with D maybe TRBD1 (6 bases). This CDR3 region has 14 residues. V shed 6 bases and J shed 2 bases, with 14 bases lying between them. From germline, CDR1 is MGHDK and CDR2 SYGVNS. The CDR3 nucleotides read TGTGCCAGCAGCAAGGACAGCGTTACCTACGAGCAGTACTTC. The encoded protein is CASSKDSVTYEQYF.

There are a few counts of this clone. The chain couples TRBV28 to TRBJ1-1; TRBD1 matches at 7 bases. The CDR3 is 14 residues long. From germline, CDR1 is MDHEN and CDR2 SYDVKM. Trimming cost V 10 bases and J 1 base; bases outside gene matches: 9. The CDR3 region is CATMGYRGNTEAFF. CDR3 nucleotides: TGTGCCACCATGGGATACAGGGGGAACACTGAAGCTTTCTTT.

CDR3 nucleotides: TGCGCCAGCAAAGGGGCTAACACCGGGGAGCTGTTTTTT. As protein: CASKGANTGELFF. V and J are TRBV10-1 and TRBJ2-2; D is possibly TRBD1 (5 bases). V was cut by 7 bases and J by 2 bases, with 8 bases left in between. CDR3 length: 13 residues. Germline CDR1 WNHNN, CDR2 SYGVQD (reference sequence).

The chain carries TRBV6-5 and TRBJ2-7, with 14 bases matching TRBD2. Per the germline V gene, CDR1 is MNHEY and CDR2 is SVGAGI. The CDR3 loop spans 16 amino acids. Unmatched junction bases numbered 7, after V lost 4 bases and J lost 5 bases. In DNA form, the CDR3 reads TGTGCCAGCAGTTCCCACGGACTAGCGGGAGGAGACGAGCAGTACTTC. Its protein is CASSSHGLAGGDEQYF.

The chain uses TRBV28 and TRBJ1-1; D is undetermined. The CDR3 has 11 amino acids. Germline V lookup: CDR1 MDHEN, CDR2 SYDVKM. V gave up 3 bases and J gave up 5 bases, with 4 bases separating them. As DNA, the CDR3 is TGTGCCAGCAGTTTTAATACTGAAGCTTTCTTT. This encodes CASSFNTEAFF.

This clone has a single count. The gene calls are TRBV28 and TRBJ2-7; 11 bases align to TRBD1. CDR1 MDHEN and CDR2 SYDVKM come from the germline V gene. Germline trimming cut 4 bases from V and 5 bases from J; bases unmatched to any gene: 7. The CDR3 runs 15 residues. CDR3: CASSWPGQGANEQYF. In DNA form, the CDR3 reads TGTGCCAGCAGTTGGCCAGGACAGGGGGCGAACGAGCAGTACTTC.

The genes are TRBV19 and TRBJ2-7, with TRBD1 as a possible D gene (6 bases). V was pared by 5 bases and J by 4 bases, with 12 bases between. CDR3 length: 13 residues. CDR1 and CDR2 (germline): LNHDA, SQIVND (reference sequence). As DNA, the CDR3 is TGTGCCAGTAGTCCAGGGGATGAGTACGAGCAGTACTTC. It yields the protein CASSPGDEYEQYF.

V and J are TRBV7-9 and TRBJ2-3; 8 bases fit TRBD2. Germline V CDR1 and CDR2: SEHNR, FQNEAQ (reference sequence). Trimming took 8 bases from V and 5 from J; bases not matched to a gene: 9. The CDR3 length is 14 residues. As DNA, the CDR3 is TGTGCCAGCTGCCAGCGGGAGACGAGAGATACGCAGTATTTT. It is translated as CASCQRETRDTQYF. Variable domain in full (rest from reference TRBV7-9 and TRBJ2-3): DTGVSQNPRHKITKRGQNVTFRCDPISEHNRLYWYRQTLGQGPEFLTYFQNEAQLEKSRLLSDRFSAERPKGSFSTLEIQRTEQGDSAMYLCASCQRETRDTQYFGPGTRLTVL.

The chain carries TRBV7-8 and TRBJ2-1; TRBD1 is a possible D gene (6 bases). Trimming took off 3 bases at V and 5 bases at J, with 23 bases between the two ends. The CDR3 is 18 amino acids. Germline V gene lookup returns CDR1 SGHVS and CDR2 FQNEAQ. DNA of the CDR3: TGTGCCAGCAGCTTCCCGTTGGTGGGGGCCACTCTAAACAATGAGCAGTTCTTC. As protein: CASSFPLVGATLNNEQFF.

This rearrangement joins TRBV6-6 to TRBJ2-7; 9 bases align to TRBD1. The germline V gene has CDR1 MNHNY and CDR2 SVGAGI (reference sequence). There are 14 residues in the CDR3. V was pared by 8 bases and J by 2 bases, with 7 bases of the junction left unmatched. The CDR3 reads CASHGGTGTYEQYF. In DNA form, the CDR3 reads TGTGCCAGCCATGGAGGGACAGGGACCTACGAGCAGTACTTC.

CDR3 sequence (DNA): TGTGCCAGCAGCTTAGCCGGACAGGGGATGAACACTGAAGCTTTCTTT. Protein sequence: CASSLAGQGMNTEAFF. The chain employs TRBV7-8 and TRBJ1-1; 9 positions match TRBD1. Trimming at V came to 0 bases and at J to 0 bases, leaving 2 bases not matched to a gene. Looked up from germline, CDR1 is SGHVS and CDR2 is FQNEAQ. This CDR3 comprises 16 residues.

The V and J genes are TRBV13 and TRBJ2-7, with 15 bases aligning to TRBD2. V lost 5 bases and J lost 4; bases outside the gene matches: 15. CDR1 is PRHDT, CDR2 FYEKMQ, per germline (reference sequence). This CDR3 has 19 residues. The CDR3 region is CASSTQGLAGGSRRYEQYF. CDR3 bases: TGTGCCAGCAGCACCCAGGGACTAGCGGGAGGTTCTAGGCGGTACGAGCAGTACTTC.

The gene calls are TRBV19 and TRBJ1-1, with D tentatively TRBD1 (5 bases). Germline CDR1 and CDR2: LNHDA and SQIVND (reference sequence). Trimming removed 11 bases at V and 0 bases at J, with 13 bases between. This CDR3 contains 13 residues. CDR3 loop: CAGGAFMNTEAFF. The CDR3 DNA reads TGTGCCGGAGGGGCATTTATGAACACTGAAGCTTTCTTT.

The V gene is TRBV11-2, the J gene TRBJ2-7, with D tentatively TRBD1 (6 bases). The CDR3 runs 15 residues. CDR1 and CDR2 (germline): SGHAT, FQNNGV. Trimming took off 8 bases at V and 3 bases at J, with 20 bases between the two ends. Here the CDR3 DNA reads TGTGCCAGCTCCCTGGGGCAGGGGATCATCTACGAGCAGTACTTC. It specifies CASSLGQGIIYEQYF. The entire variable domain, with the rest obtained from reference TRBV11-2 and TRBJ2-7, is as follows: EAGVAQSPRYKIIEKRQSVAFWCNPISGHATLYWYQQILGQGPKLLIQFQNNGVVDDSQLPKDRFSAERLKGVDSTLKIQPAKLEDSAVYLCASSLGQGIIYEQYFGPGTRLTVT.

The chain recombines TRBV19 with TRBJ2-7; TRBD2 matches at 16 bases. This CDR3 has 18 amino acids. J lost 3 bases, V lost 5 bases, and 10 bases had no gene match. The V gene's germline CDR1 is LNHDA and CDR2 SQIVND (reference sequence). The CDR3 DNA reads as TGTGCCAGTAGTGATCCCGGGACTAGCGGGAGGGCCCTCTACGAGCAGTACTTC. This codes for CASSDPGTSGRALYEQYF.

J is TRBJ1-1 and V is TRBV27; D uncertain. This CDR3 comprises 14 residues. V was trimmed by 3 bases and J by 0 bases, leaving 8 bases between them. Germline assignment: CDR1 MNHEY and CDR2 SMNVEV (reference sequence). The CDR3 loop reads CASSFDTLNTEAFF. In nucleotides, the CDR3 is TGTGCCAGCAGTTTTGACACGTTGAACACTGAAGCTTTCTTT.

Points on this clone: Its ends do not fully match the called genes, so a read error is possible. V and J are TRBV6-5 and TRBJ2-2, with TRBD2 matching over 10 bases. Germline V gives CDR1 MNHEY, CDR2 SVGAGI. CDR3 length: 15 amino acids. The CDR3 DNA sequence: TGTGCCAGCCGTTACTTAAGCGGGAGGGCCGGGGAGCTGTTTTTT. The encoded protein is CASRYLSGRAGELFF.

This chain uses TRBV28 with TRBJ2-7; TRBD1 aligns across 7 bases. With V trimmed by 1 base and J by 3 bases, 3 bases remained unmatched. CDR3 size: 14 residues. Germline V gene data show CDR1 as MDHEN and CDR2 as SYDVKM. This CDR3 is CASSLYTGVYEQYF. For the CDR3, the DNA is TGTGCCAGCAGTTTATACACAGGGGTCTACGAGCAGTACTTC.

This clone has more than one count but fewer than ten. This chain connects TRBV27 to TRBJ2-3; tentative D call: TRBD2 (6 bases). This CDR3 has 16 amino acids. The V end was cut by 5 bases, the J end by 0 bases, with 15 bases between. Per germline, CDR1 MNHEY and CDR2 SMNVEV (reference sequence). Written as DNA, the CDR3 is TGTGCCAGCAGTAGCCCCCGGGAGATTAGCACAGATACGCAGTATTTT. It encodes CASSSPREISTDTQYF.